Described below is a single T cell receptor beta chain sequence and its context. What it binds is not known. Over 18 months, lack of ophthalmopathy progression marked Graves' hyperthyroidism as stable. Each diagnosis was grounded in clinical symptoms, serum thyroxine and TRAb, thyroid ultrasound, and orbital computed tomography. TCR beta CDR3 region amplification was performed from RNA transcripts. First-round RT-PCR of the TCR CDR3 relied on the HTBI primer set. TCRdb called the multiplex PCR reads again in MiXCR, with one record for every CDR3 protein. In the table there are around 350,000 distinct CDR3 sequences, over 10% of which are singletons. This entry belongs to a study of T cells in Graves' hyperthyroidism and ophthalmopathy. Study as a whole: Peripheral blood was obtained at initial diagnosis, preceding any treatment.

Study outcomes and limitations: Most thyroid clonotypes with frequency above 0.001 were detected in blood.

CDR1 LNHDA and CDR2 SQIVND come from the germline V gene (reference sequence). The CDR3 totals 15 residues. Trimming left V 3 bases short and J 2 bases short, with 13 bases between. The receptor comes from a woman aged 18 to 35 with Graves' hyperthyroidism. The chain combines TRBV19 with TRBJ2-5, with D possibly being TRBD1 (6 bases). The material sequenced was blood. CDR3: CASSIRGAEQETQYF. The CDR3, as DNA: TGTGCCAGTAGTATCAGGGGAGCGGAACAAGAGACCCAGTACTTC.